This TCR beta chain emerged from a study of low-dose radiotherapy and immunotherapy resistance in tumors. Looking at the study overall: Cohort 1 received 0.5 Gy per fraction every 2 weeks, totaling 6.5 Gy. Intravenous ipilimumab 1 mg/kg every six weeks was given with nivolumab 240 mg every two weeks. Intravenous cyclophosphamide 200 mg/m2 was given every two weeks, one day before radiation and immunotherapy.

Noted time point: before trial treatment. Administered to the donors were nivolumab, ipilimumab, aspirin, low-dose cyclophosphamide and low-dose radiotherapy. CDR3 length: 10 amino acids. With 1 base removed from V and 9 bases from J, the gap between germline ends came to 2 bases. Looked up from germline, CDR1 is SGHTA and CDR2 is FQGNSA. Primers targeting TRAV and TRBV primed first-strand cDNA, covering alpha and beta chains. A roughly 20-cycle PCR with a constant-region primer and V-primer adapter amplified TCRs. TCRdb reprocessed the reads via MiXCR and lists one record per CDR3 protein. The top ten clones hold 0.8% to 1.3% of a sample with tens of thousands of distinct CDR3 sequences, just under 9.5% of them seen once. This clonotype was counted many times.

The V call is TRBV7-2, the J call TRBJ2-3; D is undetermined. This receptor was obtained from a male donor with prostate cancer. This sample comprised PBMCs, obtained before treatment. The CDR3 DNA follows: TGTGCCAGCAGCTTAGTGACGCAGTATTTT. Encoded protein: CASSLVTQYF.